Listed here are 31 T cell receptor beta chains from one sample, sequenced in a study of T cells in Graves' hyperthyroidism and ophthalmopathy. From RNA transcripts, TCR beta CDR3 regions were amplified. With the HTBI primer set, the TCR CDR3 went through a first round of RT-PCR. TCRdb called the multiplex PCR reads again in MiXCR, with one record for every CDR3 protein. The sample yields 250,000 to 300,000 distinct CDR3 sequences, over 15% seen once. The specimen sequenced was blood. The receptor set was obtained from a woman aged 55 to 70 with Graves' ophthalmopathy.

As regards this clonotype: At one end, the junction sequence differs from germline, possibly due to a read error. The DNA of the CDR3 is TGTGCCAGCAACTTAGGACAGGCCCTTTCACTCCTCCACTTT. Protein: CASNLGQALSLLHF. The chain has TRBV5-6 and TRBJ1-6, with 7 bases identical to TRBD1. This CDR3 contains 14 residues. CDR1 and CDR2 (germline): SGHDT, YYEEEE.

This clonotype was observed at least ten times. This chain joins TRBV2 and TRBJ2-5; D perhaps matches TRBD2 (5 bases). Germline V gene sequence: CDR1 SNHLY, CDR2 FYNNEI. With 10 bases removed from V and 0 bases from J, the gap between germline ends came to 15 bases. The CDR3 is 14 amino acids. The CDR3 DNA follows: TGTGCCACCACCGGGGAATTCTACCAAGAGACCCAGTACTTC. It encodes CATTGEFYQETQYF.

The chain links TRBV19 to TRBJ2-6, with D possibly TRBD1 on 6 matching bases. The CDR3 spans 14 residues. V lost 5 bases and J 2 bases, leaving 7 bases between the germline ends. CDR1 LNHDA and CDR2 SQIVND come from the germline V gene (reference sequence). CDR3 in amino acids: CASSAGAGANVLTF. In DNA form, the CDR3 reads TGTGCCAGTAGTGCAGGGGCTGGGGCCAACGTCCTGACTTTC. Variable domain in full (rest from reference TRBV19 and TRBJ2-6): DGGITQSPKYLFRKEGQNVTLSCEQNLNHDAMYWYRQDPGQGLRLIYYSQIVNDFQKGDIAEGYSVSREKKESFPLTVTSAQKNPTAFYLCASSAGAGANVLTFGAGSRLTVL.

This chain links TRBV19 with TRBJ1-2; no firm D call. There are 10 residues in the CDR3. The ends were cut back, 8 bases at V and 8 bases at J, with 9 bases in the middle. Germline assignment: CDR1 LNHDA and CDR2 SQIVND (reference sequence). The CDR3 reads CASLGGGYTF. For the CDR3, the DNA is TGTGCCAGTTTAGGCGGCGGCTACACCTTC.

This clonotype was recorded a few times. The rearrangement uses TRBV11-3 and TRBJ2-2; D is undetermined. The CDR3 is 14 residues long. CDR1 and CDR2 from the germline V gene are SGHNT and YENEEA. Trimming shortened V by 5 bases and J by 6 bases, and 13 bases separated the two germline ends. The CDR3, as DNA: TGTGCCAGCAGCAAAGGCGCTGGAGCCGGGGAGCTGTTTTTT. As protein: CASSKGAGAGELFF. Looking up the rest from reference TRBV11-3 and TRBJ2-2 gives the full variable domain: EAGVVQSPRYKIIEKKQPVAFWCNPISGHNTLYWYLQNLGQGPELLIRYENEEAVDDSQLPKDRFSAERLKGVDSTLKIQPAELGDSAVYLCASSKGAGAGELFFGEGSRLTVL.

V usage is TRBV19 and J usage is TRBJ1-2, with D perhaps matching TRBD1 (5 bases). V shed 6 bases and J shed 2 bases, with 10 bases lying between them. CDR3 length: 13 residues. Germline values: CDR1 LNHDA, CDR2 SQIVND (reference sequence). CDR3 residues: CASRTRDNYGYTF. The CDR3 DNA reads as TGTGCCAGTAGAACCCGGGACAACTATGGCTACACCTTC.

The CDR3 DNA sequence: TGTGCCAGCAGTGCCCGGACAGGGGTGGGAAAACTGTTTTTT. Residues: CASSARTGVGKLFF. The V call is TRBV2, the J call TRBJ1-4, with TRBD1 matching over 9 bases. Looked up from germline, CDR1 is SNHLY and CDR2 is FYNNEI. There are 14 residues in the CDR3. The V segment lost 4 bases and the J segment 10 bases; nucleotides outside the gene matches: 7.

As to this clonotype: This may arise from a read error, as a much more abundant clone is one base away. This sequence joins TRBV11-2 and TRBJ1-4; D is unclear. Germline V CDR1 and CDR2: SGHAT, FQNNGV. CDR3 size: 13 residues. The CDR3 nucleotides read TGTGCCAGCAGCCACTTTTCGCGGGAAAGACTGTTTTTT. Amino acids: CASSHFSRERLFF.

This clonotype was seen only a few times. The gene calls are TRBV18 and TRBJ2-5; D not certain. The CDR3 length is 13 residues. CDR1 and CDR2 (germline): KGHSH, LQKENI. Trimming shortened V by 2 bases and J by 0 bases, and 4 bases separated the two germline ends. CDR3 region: CASSPNNQETQYF. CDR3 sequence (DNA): TGTGCCAGCTCACCAAATAACCAAGAGACCCAGTACTTC. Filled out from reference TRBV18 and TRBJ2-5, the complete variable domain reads NAGVMQNPRHLVRRRGQEARLRCSPMKGHSHVYWYRQLPEEGLKFMVYLQKENIIDESGMPKERFSAEFPKEGPSILRIQQVVRGDSAAYFCASSPNNQETQYFGPGTRLLVL.

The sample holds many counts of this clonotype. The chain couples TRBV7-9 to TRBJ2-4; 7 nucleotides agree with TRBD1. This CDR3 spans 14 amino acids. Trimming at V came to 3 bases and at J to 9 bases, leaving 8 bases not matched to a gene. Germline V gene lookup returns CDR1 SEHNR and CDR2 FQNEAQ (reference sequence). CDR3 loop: CASSFSAGGVIQYF. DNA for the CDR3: TGTGCCAGCAGCTTTTCGGCAGGGGGTGTCATTCAGTACTTC. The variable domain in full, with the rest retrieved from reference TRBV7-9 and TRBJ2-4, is DTGVSQNPRHKITKRGQNVTFRCDPISEHNRLYWYRQTLGQGPEFLTYFQNEAQLEKSRLLSDRFSAERPKGSFSTLEIQRTEQGDSAMYLCASSFSAGGVIQYFGAGTRLSVL.

This chain's CDR3 is CASSSQTGLMQQYF. The CDR3 DNA reads as TGTGCCAGCAGCTCCCAGACAGGGCTTATGCAGCAGTACTTC. This chain uses TRBV7-2 with TRBJ2-7, with TRBD1 identical over 7 bases. The CDR3 contains 14 residues. Germline V CDR1 and CDR2: SGHTA, FQGNSA. Germline trimming cut 4 bases from V and 8 bases from J; bases unmatched to any gene: 11.

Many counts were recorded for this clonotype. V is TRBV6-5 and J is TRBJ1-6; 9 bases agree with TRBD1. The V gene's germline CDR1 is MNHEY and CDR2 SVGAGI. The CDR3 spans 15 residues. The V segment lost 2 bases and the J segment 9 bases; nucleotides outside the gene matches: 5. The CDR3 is CASSYTGGLSSPLHF. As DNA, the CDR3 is TGTGCCAGCAGTTACACAGGGGGCTTAAGTTCACCCCTCCACTTT.

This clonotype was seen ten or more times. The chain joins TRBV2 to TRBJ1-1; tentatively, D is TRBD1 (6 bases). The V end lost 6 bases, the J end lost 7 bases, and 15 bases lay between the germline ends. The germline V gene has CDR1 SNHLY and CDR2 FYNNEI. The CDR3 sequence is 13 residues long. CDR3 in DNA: TGTGCCAGCAGAAAGGAACAGGGCAGTGAAGCTTTCTTT. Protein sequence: CASRKEQGSEAFF.

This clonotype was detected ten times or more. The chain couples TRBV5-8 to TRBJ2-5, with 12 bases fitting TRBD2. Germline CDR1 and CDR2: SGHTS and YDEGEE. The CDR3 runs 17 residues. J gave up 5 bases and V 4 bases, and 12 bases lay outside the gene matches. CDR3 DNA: TGTGCCAGCAGCCAAACTATGACTAGCGGGGGACGGGAGACCCAGTACTTC. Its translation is CASSQTMTSGGRETQYF.

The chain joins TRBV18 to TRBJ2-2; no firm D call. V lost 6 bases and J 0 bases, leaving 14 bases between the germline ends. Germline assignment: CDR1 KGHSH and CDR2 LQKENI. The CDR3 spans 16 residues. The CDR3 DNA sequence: TGTGCCAGCTCGCAAAGGACCCCCTCGAACACCGGGGAGCTGTTTTTT. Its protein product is CASSQRTPSNTGELFF.

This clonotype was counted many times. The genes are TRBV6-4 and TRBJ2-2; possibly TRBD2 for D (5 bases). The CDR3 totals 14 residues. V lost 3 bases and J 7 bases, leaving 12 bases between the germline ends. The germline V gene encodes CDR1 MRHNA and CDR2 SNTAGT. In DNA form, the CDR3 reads TGTGCCAGCAGTGAACTCAAAGGAGGCGGGGAGCTGTTTTTT. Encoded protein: CASSELKGGGELFF.

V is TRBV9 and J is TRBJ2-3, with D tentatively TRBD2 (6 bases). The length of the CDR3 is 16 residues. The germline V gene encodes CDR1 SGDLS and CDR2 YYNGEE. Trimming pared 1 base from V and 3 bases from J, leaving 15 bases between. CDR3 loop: CASSVFETRVTDTQYF. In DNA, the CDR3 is TGTGCCAGCAGCGTATTTGAGACTAGGGTAACAGATACGCAGTATTTT.

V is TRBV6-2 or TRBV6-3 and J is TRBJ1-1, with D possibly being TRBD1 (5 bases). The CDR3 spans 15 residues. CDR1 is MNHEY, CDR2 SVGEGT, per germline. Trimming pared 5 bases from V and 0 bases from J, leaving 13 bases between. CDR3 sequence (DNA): TGTGCCAGCAGTATGGGGGGGGGATTGAACACTGAAGCTTTCTTT. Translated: CASSMGGGLNTEAFF.

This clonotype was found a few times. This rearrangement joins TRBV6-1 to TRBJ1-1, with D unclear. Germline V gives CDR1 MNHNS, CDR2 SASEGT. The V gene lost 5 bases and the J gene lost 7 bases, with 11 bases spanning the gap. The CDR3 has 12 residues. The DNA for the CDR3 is TGTGCCAGCAGTCCCCGGCCCCGTGAAGCTTTCTTT. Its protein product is CASSPRPREAFF.

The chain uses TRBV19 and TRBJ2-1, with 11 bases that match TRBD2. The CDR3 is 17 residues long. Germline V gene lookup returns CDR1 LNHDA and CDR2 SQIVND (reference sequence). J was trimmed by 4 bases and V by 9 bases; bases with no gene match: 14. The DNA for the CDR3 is TGTGCCAGCACGGGACTCAGAACTAGCGGGGGTTACAATGAGCAGTTCTTC. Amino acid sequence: CASTGLRTSGGYNEQFF.

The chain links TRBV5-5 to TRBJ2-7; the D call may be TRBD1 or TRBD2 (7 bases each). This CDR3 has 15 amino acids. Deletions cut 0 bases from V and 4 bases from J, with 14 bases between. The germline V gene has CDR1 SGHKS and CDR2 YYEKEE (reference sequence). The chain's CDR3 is CASSLAPRGGYEQYF. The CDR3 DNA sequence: TGTGCCAGCAGCTTGGCCCCCAGGGGGGGATACGAGCAGTACTTC.

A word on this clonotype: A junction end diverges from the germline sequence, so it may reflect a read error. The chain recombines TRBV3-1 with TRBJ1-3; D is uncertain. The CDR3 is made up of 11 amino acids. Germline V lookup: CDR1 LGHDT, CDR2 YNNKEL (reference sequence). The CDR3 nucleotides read TGTGCCAGCGCATCTGCAAACACCATATATTTT. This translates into CASASANTIYF.

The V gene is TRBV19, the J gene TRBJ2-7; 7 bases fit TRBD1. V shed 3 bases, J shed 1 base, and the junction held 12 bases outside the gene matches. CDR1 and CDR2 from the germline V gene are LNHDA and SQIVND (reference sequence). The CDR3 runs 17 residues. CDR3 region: CASSIQTGPIHSYEQYF. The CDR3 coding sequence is TGTGCCAGTAGTATCCAGACAGGGCCAATACATTCCTACGAGCAGTACTTC.

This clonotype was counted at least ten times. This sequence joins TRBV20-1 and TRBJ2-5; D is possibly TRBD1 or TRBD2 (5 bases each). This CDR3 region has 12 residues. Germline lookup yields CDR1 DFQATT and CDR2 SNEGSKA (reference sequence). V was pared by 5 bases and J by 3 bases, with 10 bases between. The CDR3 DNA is TGCAGTGCTTACGGGGCGGAAGAGACCCAGTACTTC. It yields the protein CSAYGAEETQYF.

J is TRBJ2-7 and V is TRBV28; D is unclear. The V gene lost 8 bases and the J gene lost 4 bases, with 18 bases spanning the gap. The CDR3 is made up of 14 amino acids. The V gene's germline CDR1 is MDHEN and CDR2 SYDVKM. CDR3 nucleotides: TGTGCCAGCGGGGTAGACATGGACGGGTACGAGCAGTACTTC. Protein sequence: CASGVDMDGYEQYF. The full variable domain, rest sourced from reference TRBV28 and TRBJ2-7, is DVKVTQSSRYLVKRTGEKVFLECVQDMDHENMFWYRQDPGLGLRLIYFSYDVKMKEKGDIPEGYSVSREKKERFSLILESASTNQTSMYLCASGVDMDGYEQYFGPGTRLTVT.

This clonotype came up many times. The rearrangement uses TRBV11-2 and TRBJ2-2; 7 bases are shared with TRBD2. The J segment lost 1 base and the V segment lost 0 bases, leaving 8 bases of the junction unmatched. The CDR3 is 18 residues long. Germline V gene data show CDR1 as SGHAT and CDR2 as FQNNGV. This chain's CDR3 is CASSLDPLAGRNTGELFF. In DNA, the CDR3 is TGTGCCAGCAGCTTAGATCCCTTAGCGGGTCGGAACACCGGGGAGCTGTTTTTT.

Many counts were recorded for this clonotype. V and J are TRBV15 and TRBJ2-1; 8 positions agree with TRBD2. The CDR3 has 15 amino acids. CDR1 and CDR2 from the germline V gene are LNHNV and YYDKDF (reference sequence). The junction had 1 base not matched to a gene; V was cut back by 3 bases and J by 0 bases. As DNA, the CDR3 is TGTGCCACCAGCAGTAGCGGGACCTCCTACAATGAGCAGTTCTTC. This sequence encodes CATSSSGTSYNEQFF.

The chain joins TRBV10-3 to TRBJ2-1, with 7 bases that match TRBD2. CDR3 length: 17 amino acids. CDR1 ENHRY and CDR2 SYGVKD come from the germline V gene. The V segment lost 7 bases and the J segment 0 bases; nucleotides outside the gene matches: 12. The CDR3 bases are TGTGCCATCAACAGAGAGCGGGACGGTAGCTCCTACAATGAGCAGTTCTTC. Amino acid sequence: CAINRERDGSSYNEQFF.

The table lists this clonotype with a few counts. The CDR3 bases are TGCGCCAGCAGCGCCGGACCACCCGGGAGATCCGTGACCTACGAGCAGTACTTC. Translated: CASSAGPPGRSVTYEQYF. V is TRBV5-1 and J is TRBJ2-7, with D perhaps matching TRBD2 (6 bases). This CDR3 contains 18 residues. The V gene lost 4 bases and the J gene lost 2 bases, with 25 bases spanning the gap. Germline CDR1 reads SGHRS; CDR2 reads YFSETQ.

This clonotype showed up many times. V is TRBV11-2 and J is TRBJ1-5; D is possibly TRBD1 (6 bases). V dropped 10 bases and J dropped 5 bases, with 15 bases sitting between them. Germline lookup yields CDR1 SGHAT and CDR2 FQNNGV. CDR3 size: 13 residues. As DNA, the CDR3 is TGTGCCACGGCGACGGGGGCGGATCAGCCCCAGCATTTT. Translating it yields CATATGADQPQHF.

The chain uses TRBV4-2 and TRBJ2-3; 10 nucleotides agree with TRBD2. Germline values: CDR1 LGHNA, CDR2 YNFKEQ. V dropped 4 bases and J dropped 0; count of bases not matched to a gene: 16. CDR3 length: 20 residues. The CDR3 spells CASSPMFTGTSEKSTDTQYF. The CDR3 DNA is TGTGCCAGCAGCCCTATGTTCACCGGGACTAGCGAAAAAAGCACAGATACGCAGTATTTT.